This TCR beta chain was retrieved from a study of CD8+CD57+ T cells in acquired aplastic anemia. Study-level background: Isolated CD4+ and CD8+ cells, once sorted, yielded DNA averaging roughly 3 ug. Study-level points and caveats: A set of around 30 CD8+ CDR3 sequences was shared between patients and controls, and these sequences appeared highly expressed in patients. Between the patient and control groups, CD8+ Simpson's diversity did not differ significantly.

In this sample, this clonotype turned up many times. The antigen is undetermined. The authors sequenced patients whose flow cytometry had shown CD8+CD57+ cell expansion. The study sampled blood from patients who had received no therapy. Genomic DNA acted as the template from which TCR beta VDJ combination and CDR3 sequence profiling were carried out. TCRdb processed the reads anew with MiXCR; each CDR3 protein has one entry. The sample has under 500,000 distinct CDR3 sequences, around 33% seen once. Trimming removed 8 bases from V and 8 bases from J, with 21 bases in between. There are 14 residues in the CDR3. Germline values: CDR1 WSHSY, CDR2 SAAADI.

The source of this sequence is a human donor with aplastic anemia. This chain joins TRBV10-2 and TRBJ1-2, with D perhaps matching TRBD1 (5 bases). The sequencing sample was made of sorted CD4+, CD8+, or CD8+CD57+ T cells (not recorded which) from PBMCs. The CDR3 region has the DNA TGCGCCAGCGGAGAACCCGCTCTCAGGGTCGGCTACACCTTC. It yields the protein CASGEPALRVGYTF.